This TCR beta chain was identified during a study of tumor-infiltrating lymphocytes in primary liver carcinoma. Study details: Stage T1-T3 N0M0 tumors measured 4.2 to 10 cm at most.

TCR beta cDNA was prepared out of roughly 500 ng total RNA by means of a constant-region primer. For TCR beta, libraries were produced by three nested multiplex PCR rounds using slightly modified ARM-PCR. The first two PCR rounds, approximately 10 cycles each, used TRBV1-TRBV30 forward primers and a C-beta reverse primer. MiXCR was run by TCRdb on the multiplex PCR reads, yielding one entry per CDR3 protein. This sample has tens of thousands of distinct CDR3 sequences; about 75% occur once, and the top ten carry 35% to 40%. Unsorted bulk tissue of roughly 17-33 mg yielded co-extracted RNA and DNA. The cohort consisted of patients whose primary liver carcinoma was surgically resected. By sample share, this clonotype is medium-sized. The antigen is undetermined. Notes on the study in general: The study found a significantly higher top-250-clone fraction in tumors than in blood (p = 0.039).

This CDR3 has 10 residues. Trimming pared 6 bases from V and 3 bases from J, leaving 5 bases between. Germline assignment: CDR1 SQVTM and CDR2 ANQGSEA. This chain uses TRBV29-1 with TRBJ1-1; no reliable D call. The TCR sequence derives from a man aged 35-49 years with primary liver carcinoma and hepatitis B virus infection. Sequences were obtained from tumor-adjacent normal liver tissue. In DNA, the CDR3 is TGCAGCGTACTTGACACTGAAGCTTTCTTT. Translated, it gives CSVLDTEAFF. Full variable domain (missing parts from reference TRBV29-1 and TRBJ1-1): SAVISQKPSRDICQRGTSLTIQCQVDSQVTMMFWYRQQPGQSLTLIATANQGSEATYESGFVIDKFPISRPNLTFSTLTVSNMSPEDSSIYLCSVLDTEAFFGQGTRLTVV.